The T cell receptor (beta chain) described here comes from a study of T-cell memory formation after mild COVID-19. The wider study: Clustering of TCRs was largely donor specific. General observations from the study: Clones contracting day 15 to 85 were balanced CD4/CD8; later expanders leaned CD4+. Mainly CM and EM harbored the contracting CD4+ clones; mainly EMRA harbored the CD8+ ones.

Trimming at V came to 6 bases and at J to 4 bases, leaving 7 bases not matched to a gene. CDR3 length: 14 residues. Germline values: CDR1 LGHDT, CDR2 YNNKEL (reference sequence). This clonotype was found a few times. What it recognizes is unknown. TCR alpha and TCR beta cDNA libraries with sample barcodes and UMIs came from 5'RACE using constant-segment primers. TCRdb reprocessed the 5' RACE reads with MiXCR, giving one entry per CDR3 protein. The sample contains about 110,000 distinct CDR3 sequences, 22% of which appear only once. V and J are TRBV3-1 and TRBJ1-1; TRBD1 agrees at 8 bases. Material: PBMCs or a T cell subset sorted from them (not recorded which). The clonotype originates from a man between 18 and 29 years old who had mild COVID-19 (a few samples of this study predate the infection). Cell type and time point are not known. The CDR3 is CASSAGGVGTEAFF. The CDR3 nucleotides are TGTGCCAGCAGTGCAGGGGGCGTGGGCACTGAAGCTTTCTTT.